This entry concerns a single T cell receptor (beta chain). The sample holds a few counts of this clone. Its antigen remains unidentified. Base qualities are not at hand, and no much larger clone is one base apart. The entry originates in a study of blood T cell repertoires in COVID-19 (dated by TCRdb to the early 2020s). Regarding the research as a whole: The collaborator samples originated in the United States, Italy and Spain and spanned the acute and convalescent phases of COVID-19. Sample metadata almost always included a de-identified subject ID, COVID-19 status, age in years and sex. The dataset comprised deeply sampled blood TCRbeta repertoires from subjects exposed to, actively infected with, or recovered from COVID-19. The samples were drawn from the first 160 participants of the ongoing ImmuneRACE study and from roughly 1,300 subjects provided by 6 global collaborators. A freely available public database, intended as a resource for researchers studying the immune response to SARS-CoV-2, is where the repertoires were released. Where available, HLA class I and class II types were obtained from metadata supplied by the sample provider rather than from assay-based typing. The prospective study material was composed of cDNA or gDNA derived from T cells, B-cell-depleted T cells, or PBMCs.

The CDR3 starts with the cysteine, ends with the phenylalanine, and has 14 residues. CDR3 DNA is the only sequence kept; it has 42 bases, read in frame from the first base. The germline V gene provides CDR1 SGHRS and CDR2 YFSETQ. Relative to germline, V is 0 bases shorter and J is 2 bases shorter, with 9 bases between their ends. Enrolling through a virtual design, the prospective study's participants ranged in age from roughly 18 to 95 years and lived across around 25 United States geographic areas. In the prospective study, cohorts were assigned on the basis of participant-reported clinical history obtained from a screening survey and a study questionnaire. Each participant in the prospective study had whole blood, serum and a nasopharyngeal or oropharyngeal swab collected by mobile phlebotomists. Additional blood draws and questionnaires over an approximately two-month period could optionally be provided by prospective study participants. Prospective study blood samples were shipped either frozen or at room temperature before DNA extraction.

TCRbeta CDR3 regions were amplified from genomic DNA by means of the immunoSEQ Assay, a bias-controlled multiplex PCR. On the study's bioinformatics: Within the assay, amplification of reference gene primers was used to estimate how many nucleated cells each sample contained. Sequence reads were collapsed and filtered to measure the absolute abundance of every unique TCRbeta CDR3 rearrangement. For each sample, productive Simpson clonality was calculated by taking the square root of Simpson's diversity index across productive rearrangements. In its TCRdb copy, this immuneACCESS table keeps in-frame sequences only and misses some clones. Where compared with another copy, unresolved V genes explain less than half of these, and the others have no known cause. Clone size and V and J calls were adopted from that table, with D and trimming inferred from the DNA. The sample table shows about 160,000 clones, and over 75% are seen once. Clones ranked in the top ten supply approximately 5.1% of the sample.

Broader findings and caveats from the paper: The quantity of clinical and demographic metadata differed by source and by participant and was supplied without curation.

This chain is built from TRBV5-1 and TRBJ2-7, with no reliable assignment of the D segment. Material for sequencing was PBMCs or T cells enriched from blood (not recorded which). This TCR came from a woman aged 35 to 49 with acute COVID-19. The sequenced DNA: TGCGCCAGCAGCTTGGCCCTAAGTACCTACGAGCAGTACTTC. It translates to CASSLALSTYEQYF.